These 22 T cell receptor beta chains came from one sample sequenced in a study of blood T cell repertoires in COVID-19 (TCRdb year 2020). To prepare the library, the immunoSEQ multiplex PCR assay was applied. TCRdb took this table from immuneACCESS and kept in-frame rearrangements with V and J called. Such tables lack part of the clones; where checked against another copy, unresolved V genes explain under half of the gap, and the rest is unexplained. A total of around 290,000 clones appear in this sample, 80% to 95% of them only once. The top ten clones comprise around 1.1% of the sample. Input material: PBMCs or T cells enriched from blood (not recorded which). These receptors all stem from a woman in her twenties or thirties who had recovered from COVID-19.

Here the CDR3 DNA reads TGTGCCAGCTCCGGGACAGGGGGCTTCTATGAGCAGTTCTTC. Translated: CASSGTGGFYEQFF. The rearrangement links TRBV27 to TRBJ2-1, with 12 bases identical to TRBD1. V gave up 8 bases and J gave up 8 bases; unmatched junction bases: 7. CDR1 is MNHEY and CDR2 is SMNVEV in the germline V gene (reference sequence). This CDR3 is 14 amino acids long.

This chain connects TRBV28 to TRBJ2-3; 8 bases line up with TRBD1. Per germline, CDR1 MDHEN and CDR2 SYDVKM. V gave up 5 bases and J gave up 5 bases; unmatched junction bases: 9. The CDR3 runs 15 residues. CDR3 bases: TGTGCCAGCAGTACCTCAGGGGGCGGGATAGATACGCAGTATTTT. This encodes CASSTSGGGIDTQYF. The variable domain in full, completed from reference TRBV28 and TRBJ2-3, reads DVKVTQSSRYLVKRTGEKVFLECVQDMDHENMFWYRQDPGLGLRLIYFSYDVKMKEKGDIPEGYSVSREKKERFSLILESASTNQTSMYLCASSTSGGGIDTQYFGPGTRLTVL.

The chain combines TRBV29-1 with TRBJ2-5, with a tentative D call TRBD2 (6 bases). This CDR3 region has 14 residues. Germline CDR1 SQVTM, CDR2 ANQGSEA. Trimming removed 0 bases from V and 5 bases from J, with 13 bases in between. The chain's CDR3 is CSVEDRDSRETQYF. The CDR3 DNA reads TGCAGCGTTGAAGATCGGGACTCTAGGGAGACCCAGTACTTC. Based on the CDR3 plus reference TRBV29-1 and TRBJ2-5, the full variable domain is SAVISQKPSRDICQRGTSLTIQCQVDSQVTMMFWYRQQPGQSLTLIATANQGSEATYESGFVIDKFPISRPNLTFSTLTVSNMSPEDSSIYLCSVEDRDSRETQYFGPGTRLLVL.

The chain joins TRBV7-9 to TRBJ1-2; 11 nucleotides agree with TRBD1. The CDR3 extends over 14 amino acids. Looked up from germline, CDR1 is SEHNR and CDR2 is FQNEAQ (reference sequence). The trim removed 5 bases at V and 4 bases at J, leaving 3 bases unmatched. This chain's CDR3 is CASSQGTGGYGYTF. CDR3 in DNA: TGTGCCAGCAGCCAGGGGACAGGGGGCTATGGCTACACCTTC.

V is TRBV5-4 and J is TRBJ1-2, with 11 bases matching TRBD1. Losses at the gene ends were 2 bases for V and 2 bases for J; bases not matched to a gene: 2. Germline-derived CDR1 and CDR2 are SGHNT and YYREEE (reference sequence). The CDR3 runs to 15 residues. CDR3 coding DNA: TGTGCCAGCAGCTTCCGGGACAGGGGGAACTATGGCTACACCTTC. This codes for CASSFRDRGNYGYTF.

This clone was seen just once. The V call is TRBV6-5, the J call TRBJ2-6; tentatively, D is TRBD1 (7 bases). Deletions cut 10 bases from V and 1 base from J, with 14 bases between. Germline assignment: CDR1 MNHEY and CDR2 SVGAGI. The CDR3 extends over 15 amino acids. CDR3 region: CAIKSGGSGANVLTF. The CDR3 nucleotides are TGTGCCATCAAATCAGGGGGGTCTGGGGCCAACGTCCTGACTTTC.

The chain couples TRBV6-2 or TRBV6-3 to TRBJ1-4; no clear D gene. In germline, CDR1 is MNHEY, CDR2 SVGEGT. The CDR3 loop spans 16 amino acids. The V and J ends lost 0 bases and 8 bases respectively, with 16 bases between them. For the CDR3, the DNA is TGTGCCAGCAGTTACTCCCTTCGCAGGCCTGCAGAAAAACTGTTTTTT. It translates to CASSYSLRRPAEKLFF.

The chain's CDR3 is CASLEMESVGYTNTEAFF. CDR3 in DNA: TGTGCCAGCTTAGAGATGGAGTCAGTTGGTTACACTAACACTGAAGCTTTCTTT. The chain has TRBV11-2 and TRBJ1-1; no reliable D call. Germline CDR1 is SGHAT and CDR2 is FQNNGV. The CDR3 sequence is 18 residues long. V was pared by 8 bases and J by 2 bases, with 27 bases between.

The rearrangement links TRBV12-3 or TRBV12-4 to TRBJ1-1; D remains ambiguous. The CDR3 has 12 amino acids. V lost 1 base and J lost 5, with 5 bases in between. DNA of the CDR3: TGTGCCAGCAGTTTAGTAGTGACTGAAGCTTTCTTT. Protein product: CASSLVVTEAFF.

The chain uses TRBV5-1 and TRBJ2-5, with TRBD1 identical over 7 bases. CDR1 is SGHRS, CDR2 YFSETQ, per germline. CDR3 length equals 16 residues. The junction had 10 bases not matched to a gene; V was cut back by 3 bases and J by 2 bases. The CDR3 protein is CASSWDDRAGQETQYF. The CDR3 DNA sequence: TGCGCCAGCAGCTGGGATGACAGGGCAGGTCAAGAGACCCAGTACTTC.

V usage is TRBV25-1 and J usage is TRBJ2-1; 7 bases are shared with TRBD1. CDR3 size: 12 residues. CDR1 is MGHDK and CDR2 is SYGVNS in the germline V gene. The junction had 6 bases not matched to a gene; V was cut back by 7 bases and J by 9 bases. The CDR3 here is CASMKGAGEQFF. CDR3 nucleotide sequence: TGTGCCAGCATGAAGGGGGCTGGTGAGCAGTTCTTC.

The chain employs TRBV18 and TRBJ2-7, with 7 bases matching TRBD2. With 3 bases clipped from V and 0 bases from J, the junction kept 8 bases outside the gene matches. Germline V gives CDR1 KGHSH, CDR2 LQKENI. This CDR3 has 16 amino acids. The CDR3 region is CASSPQSGVSSYEQYF. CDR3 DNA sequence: TGTGCCAGCTCACCCCAAAGCGGGGTAAGCTCCTACGAGCAGTACTTC.

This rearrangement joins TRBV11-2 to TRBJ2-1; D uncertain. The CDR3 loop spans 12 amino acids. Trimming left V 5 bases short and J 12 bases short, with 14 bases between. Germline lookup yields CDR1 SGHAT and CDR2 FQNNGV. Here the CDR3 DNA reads TGTGCCAGCAGCCCTATCGTCGGTGGGCAGTTCTTC. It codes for CASSPIVGGQFF. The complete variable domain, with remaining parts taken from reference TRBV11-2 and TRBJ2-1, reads EAGVAQSPRYKIIEKRQSVAFWCNPISGHATLYWYQQILGQGPKLLIQFQNNGVVDDSQLPKDRFSAERLKGVDSTLKIQPAKLEDSAVYLCASSPIVGGQFFGPGTRLTVL.

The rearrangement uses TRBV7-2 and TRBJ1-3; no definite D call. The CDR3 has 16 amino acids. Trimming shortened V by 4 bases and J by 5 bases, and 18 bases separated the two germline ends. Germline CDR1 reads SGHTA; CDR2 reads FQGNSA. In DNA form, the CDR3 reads TGTGCCAGCAGCTCCCGTCCTACAGTGTCACGAAACACCATATATTTT. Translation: CASSSRPTVSRNTIYF.

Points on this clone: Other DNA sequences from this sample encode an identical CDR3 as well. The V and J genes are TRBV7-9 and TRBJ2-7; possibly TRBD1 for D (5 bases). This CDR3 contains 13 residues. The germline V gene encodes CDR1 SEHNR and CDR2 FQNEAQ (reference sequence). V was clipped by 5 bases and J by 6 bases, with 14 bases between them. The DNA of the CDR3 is TGTGCCAGCAGCCCATCGACAGTGGCCGAGCAGTACTTC. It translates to CASSPSTVAEQYF.

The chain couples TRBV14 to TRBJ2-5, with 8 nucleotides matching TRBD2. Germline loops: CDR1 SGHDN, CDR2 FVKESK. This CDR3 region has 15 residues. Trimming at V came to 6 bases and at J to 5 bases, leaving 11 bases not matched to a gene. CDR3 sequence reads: CASSEERLALETQYF. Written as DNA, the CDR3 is TGTGCCAGCAGTGAAGAACGACTAGCGCTGGAGACCCAGTACTTC. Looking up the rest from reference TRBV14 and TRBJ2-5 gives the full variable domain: EAGVTQFPSHSVIEKGQTVTLRCDPISGHDNLYWYRRVMGKEIKFLLHFVKESKQDESGMPNNRFLAERTGGTYSTLKVQPAELEDSGVYFCASSEERLALETQYFGPGTRLLVL.

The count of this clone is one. The DNA for the CDR3 is TGTGCCAGCAGTTTATTGGGTATAGGCGCTAGCGGGAGGGTGCCCTACGAGCAGTACTTC. It translates to CASSLLGIGASGRVPYEQYF. The chain employs TRBV28 and TRBJ2-7; 12 bases line up with TRBD2. V trimming: 1 base; J trimming: 2 bases; junction bases outside the gene matches: 15. Germline V gives CDR1 MDHEN, CDR2 SYDVKM. There are 20 residues in the CDR3.

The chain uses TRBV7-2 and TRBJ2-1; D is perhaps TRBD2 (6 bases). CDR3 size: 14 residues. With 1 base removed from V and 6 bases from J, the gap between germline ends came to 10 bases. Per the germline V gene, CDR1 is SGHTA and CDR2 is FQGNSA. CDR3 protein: CASSLVVGGNEQFF. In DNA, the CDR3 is TGTGCCAGCAGCTTAGTGGTCGGGGGCAATGAGCAGTTCTTC. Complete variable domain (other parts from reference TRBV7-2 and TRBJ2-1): GAGVSQSPSNKVTEKGKDVELRCDPISGHTALYWYRQSLGQGLEFLIYFQGNSAPDKSGLPSDRFSAERTGGSVSTLTIQRTQQEDSAVYLCASSLVVGGNEQFFGPGTRLTVL.

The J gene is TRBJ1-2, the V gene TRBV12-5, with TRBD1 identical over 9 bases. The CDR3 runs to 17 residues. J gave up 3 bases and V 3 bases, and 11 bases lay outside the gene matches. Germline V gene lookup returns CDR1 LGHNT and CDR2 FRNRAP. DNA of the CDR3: TGTGCTAGTGGTTTCGGGGTACAGGGGGCGTTCGACTATGGCTACACCTTC. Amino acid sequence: CASGFGVQGAFDYGYTF.

CDR3 protein: CASLSGGASGNTIYF. As DNA, the CDR3 is TGTGCCAGTCTTTCGGGGGGAGCGTCTGGAAACACCATATATTTT. The J gene is TRBJ1-3, the V gene TRBV28; D may be TRBD1 (5 bases). Per the germline V gene, CDR1 is MDHEN and CDR2 is SYDVKM. V was clipped by 9 bases and J by 1 base, with 16 bases between them. The CDR3 spans 15 residues.

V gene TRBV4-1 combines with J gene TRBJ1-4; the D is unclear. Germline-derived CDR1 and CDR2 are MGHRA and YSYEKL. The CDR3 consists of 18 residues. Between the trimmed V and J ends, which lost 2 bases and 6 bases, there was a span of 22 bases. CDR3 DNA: TGCGCCAGCAGCCAAAGCGAGGGATCCGGGCCCGGTGATGAAAAACTGTTTTTT. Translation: CASSQSEGSGPGDEKLFF.

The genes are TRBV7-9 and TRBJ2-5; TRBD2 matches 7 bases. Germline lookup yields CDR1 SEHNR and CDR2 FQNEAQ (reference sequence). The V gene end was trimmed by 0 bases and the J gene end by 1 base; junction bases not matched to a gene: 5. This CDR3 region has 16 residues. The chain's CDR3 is CASSLARASGQETQYF. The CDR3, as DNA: TGTGCCAGCAGCTTAGCGCGAGCTAGCGGCCAAGAGACCCAGTACTTC.